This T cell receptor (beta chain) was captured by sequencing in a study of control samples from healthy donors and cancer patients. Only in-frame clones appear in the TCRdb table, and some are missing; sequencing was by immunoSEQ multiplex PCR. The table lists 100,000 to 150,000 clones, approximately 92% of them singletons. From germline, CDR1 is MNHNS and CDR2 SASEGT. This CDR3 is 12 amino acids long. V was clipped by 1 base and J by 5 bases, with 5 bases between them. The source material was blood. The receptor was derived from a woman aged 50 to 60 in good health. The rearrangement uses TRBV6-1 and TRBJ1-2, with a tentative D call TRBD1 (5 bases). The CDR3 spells CASSEGQYGYTF. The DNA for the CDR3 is TGTGCCAGCAGTGAAGGACAGTATGGCTACACCTTC.